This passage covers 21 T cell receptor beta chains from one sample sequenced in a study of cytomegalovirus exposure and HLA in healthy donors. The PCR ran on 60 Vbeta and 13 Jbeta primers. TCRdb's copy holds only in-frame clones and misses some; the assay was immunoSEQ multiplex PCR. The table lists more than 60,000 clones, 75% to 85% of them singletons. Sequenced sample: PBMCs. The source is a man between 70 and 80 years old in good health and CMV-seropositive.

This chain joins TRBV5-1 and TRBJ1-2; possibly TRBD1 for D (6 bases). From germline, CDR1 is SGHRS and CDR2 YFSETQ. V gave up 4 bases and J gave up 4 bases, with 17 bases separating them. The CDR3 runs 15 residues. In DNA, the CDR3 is TGCGCCAGCAGCCCCCTCTCCGGGACACCCTATGGCTACACCTTC. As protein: CASSPLSGTPYGYTF. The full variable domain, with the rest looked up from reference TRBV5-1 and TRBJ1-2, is KAGVTQTPRYLIKTRGQQVTLSCSPISGHRSVSWYQQTPGQGLQFLFEYFSETQRNKGNFPGRFSGRQFSNSRSEMNVSTLELGDSALYLCASSPLSGTPYGYTFGSGTRLTVV.

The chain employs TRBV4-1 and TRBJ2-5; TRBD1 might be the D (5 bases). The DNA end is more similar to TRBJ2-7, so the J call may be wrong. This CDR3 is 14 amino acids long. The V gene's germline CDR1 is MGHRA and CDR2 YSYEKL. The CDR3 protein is CASSRVRGLYEQYF. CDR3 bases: TGCGCCAGCAGCCGAGTAAGGGGCCTCTACGAGCAGTACTTC.

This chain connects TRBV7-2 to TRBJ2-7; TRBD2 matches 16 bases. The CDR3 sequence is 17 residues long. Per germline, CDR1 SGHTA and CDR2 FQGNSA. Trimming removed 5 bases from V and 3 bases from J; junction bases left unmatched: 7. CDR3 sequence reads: CASSRGLAGGAVYEQYF. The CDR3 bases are TGTGCCAGCAGCAGGGGACTAGCGGGAGGGGCGGTCTACGAGCAGTACTTC.

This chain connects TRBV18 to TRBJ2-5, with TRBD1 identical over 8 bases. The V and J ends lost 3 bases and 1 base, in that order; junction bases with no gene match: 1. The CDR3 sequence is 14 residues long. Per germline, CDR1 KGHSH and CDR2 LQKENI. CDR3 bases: TGTGCCAGCTCACCCAGGGGGCCCCAAGAGACCCAGTACTTC. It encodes CASSPRGPQETQYF.

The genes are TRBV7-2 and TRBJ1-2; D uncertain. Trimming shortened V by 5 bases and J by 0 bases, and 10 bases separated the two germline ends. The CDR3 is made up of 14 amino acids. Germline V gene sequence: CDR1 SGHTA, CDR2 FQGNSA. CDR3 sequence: CASSLPGSNYGYTF. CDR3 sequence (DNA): TGTGCCAGCAGCCTCCCGGGATCTAACTATGGCTACACCTTC.

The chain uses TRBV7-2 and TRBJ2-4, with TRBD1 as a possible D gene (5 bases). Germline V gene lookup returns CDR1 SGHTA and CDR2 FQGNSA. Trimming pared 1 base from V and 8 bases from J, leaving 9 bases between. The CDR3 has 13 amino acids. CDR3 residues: CASSLVVGDIQYF. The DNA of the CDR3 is TGTGCCAGCAGCTTAGTTGTAGGGGACATTCAGTACTTC.

Written as DNA, the CDR3 is TGTGCCAGCTCACGCGGGACAGGGTGGGAGACTGAAGCTTTCTTT. It specifies CASSRGTGWETEAFF. The chain couples TRBV18 to TRBJ1-1; TRBD1 aligns across 9 bases. The CDR3 contains 15 residues. Germline V CDR1 and CDR2: KGHSH, LQKENI. With V trimmed by 4 bases and J by 5 bases, 8 bases remained unmatched.

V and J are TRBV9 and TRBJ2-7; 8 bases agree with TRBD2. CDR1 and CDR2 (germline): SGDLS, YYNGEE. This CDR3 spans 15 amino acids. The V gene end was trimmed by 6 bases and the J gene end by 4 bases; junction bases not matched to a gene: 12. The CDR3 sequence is CASNRGGQGGYEQYF. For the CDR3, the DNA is TGTGCCAGCAACCGGGGGGGCCAGGGCGGGTACGAGCAGTACTTC.

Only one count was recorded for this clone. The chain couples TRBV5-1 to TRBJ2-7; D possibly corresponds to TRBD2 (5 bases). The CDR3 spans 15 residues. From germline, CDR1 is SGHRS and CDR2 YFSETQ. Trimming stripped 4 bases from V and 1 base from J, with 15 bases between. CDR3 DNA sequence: TGCGCCAGCAGCCCCGGAGGTTCCTTATCCTACGAGCAGTACTTC. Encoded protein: CASSPGGSLSYEQYF.

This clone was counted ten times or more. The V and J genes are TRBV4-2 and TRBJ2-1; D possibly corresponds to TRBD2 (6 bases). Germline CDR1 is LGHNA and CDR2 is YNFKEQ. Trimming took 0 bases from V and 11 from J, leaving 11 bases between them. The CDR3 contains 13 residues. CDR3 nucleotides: TGTGCCAGCAGCCAAGATAGGCGGGACCAGCAGTTCTTC. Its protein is CASSQDRRDQQFF.

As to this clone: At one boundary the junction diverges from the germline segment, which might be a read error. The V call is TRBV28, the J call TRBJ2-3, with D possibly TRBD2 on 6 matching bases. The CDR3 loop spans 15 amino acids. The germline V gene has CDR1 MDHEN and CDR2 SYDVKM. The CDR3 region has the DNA TGTGCCAGCAGTTTAATTCAGGGAGGCACAGATACTCAGTATTTT. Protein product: CASSLIQGGTDTQYF.

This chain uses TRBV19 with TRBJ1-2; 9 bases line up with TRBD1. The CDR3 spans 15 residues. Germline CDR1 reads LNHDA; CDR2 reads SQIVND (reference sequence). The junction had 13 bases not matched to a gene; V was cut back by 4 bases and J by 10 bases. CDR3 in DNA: TGTGCCAGTAGTACCCTCTCGGACAGGGGCCTACCCTACACCTTC. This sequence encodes CASSTLSDRGLPYTF. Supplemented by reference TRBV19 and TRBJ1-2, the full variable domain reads DGGITQSPKYLFRKEGQNVTLSCEQNLNHDAMYWYRQDPGQGLRLIYYSQIVNDFQKGDIAEGYSVSREKKESFPLTVTSAQKNPTAFYLCASSTLSDRGLPYTFGSGTRLTVV.

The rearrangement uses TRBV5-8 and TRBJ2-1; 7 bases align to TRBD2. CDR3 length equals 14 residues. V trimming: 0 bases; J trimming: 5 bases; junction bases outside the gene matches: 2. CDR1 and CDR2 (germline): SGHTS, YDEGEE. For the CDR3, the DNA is TGTGCCAGCAGCTTGGAACTAGCGAACAATGAGCAGTTCTTC. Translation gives CASSLELANNEQFF.

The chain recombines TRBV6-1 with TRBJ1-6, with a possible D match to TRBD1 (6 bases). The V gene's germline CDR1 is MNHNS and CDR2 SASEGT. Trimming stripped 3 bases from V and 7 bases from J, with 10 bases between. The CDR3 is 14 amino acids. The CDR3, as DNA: TGTGCCAGCAGTGACGTAACAGGGAATTCACCCCTCCACTTT. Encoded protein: CASSDVTGNSPLHF.

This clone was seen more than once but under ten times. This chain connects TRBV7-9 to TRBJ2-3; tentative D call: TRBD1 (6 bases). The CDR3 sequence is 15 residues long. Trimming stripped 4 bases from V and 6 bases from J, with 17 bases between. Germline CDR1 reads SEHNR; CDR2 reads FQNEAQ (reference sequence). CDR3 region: CASSSFKTGPDTQYF. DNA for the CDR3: TGTGCCAGCAGCTCGTTTAAGACAGGTCCCGATACGCAGTATTTT.

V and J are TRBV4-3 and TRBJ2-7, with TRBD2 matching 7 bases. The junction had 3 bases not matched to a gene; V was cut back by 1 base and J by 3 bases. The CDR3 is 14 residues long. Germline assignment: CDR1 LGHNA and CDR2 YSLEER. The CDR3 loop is CASSQGPGGYEQYF. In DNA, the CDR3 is TGCGCCAGCAGCCAAGGACCGGGGGGCTACGAGCAGTACTTC.

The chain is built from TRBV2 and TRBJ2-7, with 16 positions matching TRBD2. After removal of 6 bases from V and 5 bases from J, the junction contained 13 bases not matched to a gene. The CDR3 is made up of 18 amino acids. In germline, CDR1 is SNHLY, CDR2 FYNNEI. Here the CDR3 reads CASSPTGLAGGVRDEQYF. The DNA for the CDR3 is TGTGCCAGCAGCCCCACGGGACTAGCGGGAGGGGTGCGGGACGAGCAGTACTTC. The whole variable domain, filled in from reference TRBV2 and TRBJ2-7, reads EPEVTQTPSHQVTQMGQEVILRCVPISNHLYFYWYRQILGQKVEFLVSFYNNEISEKSEIFDDQFSVERPDGSNFTLKIRSTKLEDSAMYFCASSPTGLAGGVRDEQYFGPGTRLTVT.

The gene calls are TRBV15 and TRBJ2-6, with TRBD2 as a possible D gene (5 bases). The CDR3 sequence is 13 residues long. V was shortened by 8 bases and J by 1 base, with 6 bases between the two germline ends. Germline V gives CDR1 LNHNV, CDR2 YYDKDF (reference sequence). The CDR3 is CATRDSGANVLTF. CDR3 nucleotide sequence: TGTGCCACCCGGGATTCTGGGGCCAACGTCCTGACTTTC.

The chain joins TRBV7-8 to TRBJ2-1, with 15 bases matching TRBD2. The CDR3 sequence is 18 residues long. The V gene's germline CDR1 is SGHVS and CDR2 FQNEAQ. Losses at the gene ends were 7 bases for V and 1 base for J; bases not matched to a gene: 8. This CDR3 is CASISGLAGGRSYNEQFF. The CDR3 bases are TGTGCCAGCATCTCGGGACTAGCGGGGGGAAGATCCTACAATGAGCAGTTCTTC.

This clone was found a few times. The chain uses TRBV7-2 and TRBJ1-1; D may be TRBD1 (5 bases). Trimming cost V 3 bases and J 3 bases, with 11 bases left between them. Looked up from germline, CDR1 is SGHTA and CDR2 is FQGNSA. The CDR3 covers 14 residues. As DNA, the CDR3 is TGTGCCAGCAGCTTGTTTCAGGGTCACACTGAAGCTTTCTTT. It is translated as CASSLFQGHTEAFF. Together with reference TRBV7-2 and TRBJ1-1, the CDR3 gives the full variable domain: GAGVSQSPSNKVTEKGKDVELRCDPISGHTALYWYRQSLGQGLEFLIYFQGNSAPDKSGLPSDRFSAERTGGSVSTLTIQRTQQEDSAVYLCASSLFQGHTEAFFGQGTRLTVV.

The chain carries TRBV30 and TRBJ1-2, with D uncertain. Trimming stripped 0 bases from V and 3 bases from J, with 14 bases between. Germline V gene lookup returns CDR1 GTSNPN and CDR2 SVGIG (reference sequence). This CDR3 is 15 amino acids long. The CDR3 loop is CAWSVGQEIHYGYTF. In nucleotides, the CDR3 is TGTGCCTGGAGTGTAGGTCAGGAAATACACTATGGCTACACCTTC. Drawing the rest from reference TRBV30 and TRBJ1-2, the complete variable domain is SQTIHQWPATLVQPVGSPLSLECTVEGTSNPNLYWYRQAAGRGLQLLFYSVGIGQISSEVPQNLSASRPQDRQFILSSKKLLLSDSGFYLCAWSVGQEIHYGYTFGSGTRLTVV.